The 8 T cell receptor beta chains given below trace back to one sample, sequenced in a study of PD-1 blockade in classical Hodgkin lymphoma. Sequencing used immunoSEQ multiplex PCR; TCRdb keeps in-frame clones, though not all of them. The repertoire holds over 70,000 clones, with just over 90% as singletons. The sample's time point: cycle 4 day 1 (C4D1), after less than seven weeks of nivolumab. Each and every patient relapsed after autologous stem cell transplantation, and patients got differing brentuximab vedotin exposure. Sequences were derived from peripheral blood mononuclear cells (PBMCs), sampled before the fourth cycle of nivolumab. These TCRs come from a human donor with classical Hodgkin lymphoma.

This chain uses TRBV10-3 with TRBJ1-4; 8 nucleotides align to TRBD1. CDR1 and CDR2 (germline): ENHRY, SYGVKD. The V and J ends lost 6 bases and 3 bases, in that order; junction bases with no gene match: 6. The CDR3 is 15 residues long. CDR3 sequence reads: CAIRDRAGANEKLFF. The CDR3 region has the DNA TGTGCCATCAGGGACAGGGCAGGGGCTAATGAAAAACTGTTTTTT.

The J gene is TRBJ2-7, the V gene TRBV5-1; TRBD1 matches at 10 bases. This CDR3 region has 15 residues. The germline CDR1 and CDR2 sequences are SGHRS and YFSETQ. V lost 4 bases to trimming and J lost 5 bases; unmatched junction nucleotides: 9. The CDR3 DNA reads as TGCGCCAGCAGCACTGGACAGGGGGGGATCGACGAGCAGTACTTC. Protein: CASSTGQGGIDEQYF.

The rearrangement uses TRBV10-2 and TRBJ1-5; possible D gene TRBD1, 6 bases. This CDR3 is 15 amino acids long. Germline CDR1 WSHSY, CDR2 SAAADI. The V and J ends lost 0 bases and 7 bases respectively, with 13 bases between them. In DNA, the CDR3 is TGCGCCAGCAGTGAGTCTACAGGGCTAGGGCAGCCCCAGCATTTT. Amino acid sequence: CASSESTGLGQPQHF.

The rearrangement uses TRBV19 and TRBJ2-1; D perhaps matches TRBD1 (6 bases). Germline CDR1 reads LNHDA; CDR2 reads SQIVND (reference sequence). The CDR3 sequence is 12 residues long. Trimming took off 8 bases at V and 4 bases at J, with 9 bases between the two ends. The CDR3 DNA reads TGTGCCAGTGATGACAGGTACAATGAGCAGTTCTTC. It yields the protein CASDDRYNEQFF.

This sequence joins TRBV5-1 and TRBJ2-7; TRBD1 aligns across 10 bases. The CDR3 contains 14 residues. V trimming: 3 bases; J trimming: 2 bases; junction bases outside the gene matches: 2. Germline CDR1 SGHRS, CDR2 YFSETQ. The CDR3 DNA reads TGCGCCAGCAGCTGGGGGACAGGGGCCTACGAGCAGTACTTC. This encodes CASSWGTGAYEQYF.

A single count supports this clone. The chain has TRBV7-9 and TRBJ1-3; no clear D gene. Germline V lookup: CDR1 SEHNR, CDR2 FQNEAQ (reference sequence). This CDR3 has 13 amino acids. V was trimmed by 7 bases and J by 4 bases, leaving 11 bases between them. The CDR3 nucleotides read TGTGCCAGCACCATAACAACCGGAAACACCATATATTTT. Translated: CASTITTGNTIYF.

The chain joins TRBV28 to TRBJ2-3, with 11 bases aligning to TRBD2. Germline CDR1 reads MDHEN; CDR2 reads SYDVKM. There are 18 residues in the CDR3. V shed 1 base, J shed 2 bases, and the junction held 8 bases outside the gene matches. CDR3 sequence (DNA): TGTGCCAGCAGTTTATATGTCCTAGCGGGGGGTAACACAGATACGCAGTATTTT. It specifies CASSLYVLAGGNTDTQYF.

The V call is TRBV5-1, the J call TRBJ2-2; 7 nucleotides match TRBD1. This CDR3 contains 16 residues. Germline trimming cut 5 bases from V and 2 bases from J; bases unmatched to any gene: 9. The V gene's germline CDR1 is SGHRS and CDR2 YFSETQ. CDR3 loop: CASSAGTAINTGELFF. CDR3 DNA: TGCGCCAGCAGTGCTGGGACAGCCATCAACACCGGGGAGCTGTTTTTT.